The 12 T cell receptor beta chains presented below share a single source sample, sequenced in a study of OX40 agonist ivuxolimab in advanced cancers. Clones were read by immunoSEQ multiplex PCR, and TCRdb kept only the in-frame ones, dropping some. The sample holds roughly 50,000 clones; approximately 90% are singletons and the top ten take around 10%. The sample here was CD4+ or CD8+ T cells sorted from blood, taken in a trial of the OX40 agonist ivuxolimab. Every receptor here comes from an adult with an advanced solid tumor such as melanoma, head and neck, liver or kidney cancer.

The chain joins TRBV21-1 to TRBJ1-1. TRBV21-1 is noted as a pseudogene. The CDR3 contains 13 residues. CDR3 nucleotides: TGTGCCAGCGCCCCGCGAGCTGGCACTGAAGCTTTCTTT. Translated, it gives CASAPRAGTEAFF.

This chain links TRBV19 with TRBJ1-2, with D tentatively TRBD1 (5 bases). V lost 4 bases to trimming and J lost 6 bases, with 15 bases between them. The CDR3 is 14 amino acids. Germline values: CDR1 LNHDA, CDR2 SQIVND (reference sequence). The CDR3 bases are TGTGCCAGTAGTACCCCCTTGGGGGTAGATGGCTACACCTTC. Its protein is CASSTPLGVDGYTF.

This rearrangement joins TRBV4-3 to TRBJ1-5; D is uncertain. The CDR3 has 15 amino acids. The ends were cut back, 0 bases at V and 6 bases at J, with 12 bases in the middle. The germline V gene has CDR1 LGHNA and CDR2 YSLEER. In nucleotides, the CDR3 is TGCGCCAGCAGCCAAGATGTGGGCGCCGGTCAGCCCCAGCATTTT. It translates to CASSQDVGAGQPQHF.

The V gene is TRBV4-3, the J gene TRBJ2-7; D may be TRBD1 or TRBD2 (5 bases each). Germline V CDR1 and CDR2: LGHNA, YSLEER. The CDR3 length is 15 residues. Trimming removed 0 bases from V and 7 bases from J, with 16 bases in between. The CDR3 region is CASSQDRGAAREQYF. The CDR3 DNA follows: TGCGCCAGCAGCCAAGATAGAGGGGCGGCGCGGGAGCAGTACTTC.

This rearrangement joins TRBV7-9 to TRBJ2-3; D is possibly TRBD2 (5 bases). V dropped 7 bases and J dropped 3 bases, with 14 bases sitting between them. The CDR3 sequence is 14 residues long. Germline V gene data show CDR1 as SEHNR and CDR2 as FQNEAQ (reference sequence). The CDR3 DNA reads TGTGCCAGCACCATAGACTACCCGACAGATACGCAGTATTTT. Residues: CASTIDYPTDTQYF.

The V and J genes are TRBV2 and TRBJ2-1; 7 bases line up with TRBD2. Trimming removed 4 bases from V and 4 bases from J; junction bases left unmatched: 7. Per germline, CDR1 SNHLY and CDR2 FYNNEI. The CDR3 consists of 15 residues. The CDR3 sequence is CASSVGLAAYNEQFF. The CDR3, as DNA: TGTGCCAGCAGTGTAGGGCTAGCGGCATACAATGAGCAGTTCTTC.

The chain recombines TRBV14 with TRBJ1-2, with TRBD1 matching over 9 bases. The V gene's germline CDR1 is SGHDN and CDR2 FVKESK. The CDR3 is made up of 17 amino acids. J was trimmed by 8 bases and V by 3 bases; bases with no gene match: 16. The CDR3 region is CASSHTTGTGPRGGYTF. CDR3 DNA sequence: TGTGCCAGCAGCCACACTACCGGGACAGGGCCGCGTGGCGGCTACACCTTC.

The chain uses TRBV27 and TRBJ1-2, with D hard to call. V gave up 3 bases and J gave up 2 bases, with 7 bases separating them. Germline V gene sequence: CDR1 MNHEY, CDR2 SMNVEV (reference sequence). The CDR3 covers 13 residues. This CDR3 is CASSLYQNYGYTF. The CDR3, as DNA: TGTGCCAGCAGTTTGTACCAGAACTATGGCTACACCTTC.

The chain combines TRBV9 with TRBJ2-7, with 8 bases identical to TRBD1. The J segment lost 6 bases and the V segment lost 0 bases, leaving 8 bases of the junction unmatched. This CDR3 contains 15 residues. In germline, CDR1 is SGDLS, CDR2 YYNGEE. The CDR3 protein is CASSVEAGGFSEQYF. Here the CDR3 DNA reads TGTGCCAGCAGCGTAGAAGCAGGGGGCTTCTCCGAGCAGTACTTC.

In DNA form, the CDR3 reads TGTGCCAGCAGCGCTACCCCTAACACCGGGGAGCTGTTTTTT. Amino acids: CASSATPNTGELFF. The V and J genes are TRBV9 and TRBJ2-2; D unclear. The germline V and J ends were trimmed by 3 bases and 2 bases, with 8 bases remaining between them. Germline CDR1 and CDR2: SGDLS and YYNGEE. The CDR3 has 14 amino acids. The whole variable domain, remainder taken from reference TRBV9 and TRBJ2-2, is DSGVTQTPKHLITATGQRVTLRCSPRSGDLSVYWYQQSLDQGLQFLIQYYNGEERAKGNILERFSAQQFPDLHSELNLSSLELGDSALYFCASSATPNTGELFFGEGSRLTVL.

This clone appeared a single time. The chain has TRBV7-9 and TRBJ2-7, with TRBD1 matching 7 bases. The length of the CDR3 is 11 residues. The V and J ends lost 5 bases and 6 bases, in that order; junction bases with no gene match: 1. In germline, CDR1 is SEHNR, CDR2 FQNEAQ (reference sequence). Here the CDR3 reads CASSRQGEQYF. Written as DNA, the CDR3 is TGTGCCAGCAGCAGACAGGGCGAGCAGTACTTC.

The V gene is TRBV13, the J gene TRBJ2-3, with D possibly TRBD1 on 6 matching bases. Deletions cut 4 bases from V and 2 bases from J, with 13 bases between. The CDR3 has 15 residues. Germline-derived CDR1 and CDR2 are PRHDT and FYEKMQ (reference sequence). The CDR3 here is CASSYRANFTDTQYF. The CDR3 coding sequence is TGTGCCAGCAGCTACAGGGCCAATTTCACAGATACGCAGTATTTT.